Listed below are T cell receptor beta chains from one sample, sequenced in a study of blood T cell repertoires in COVID-19. The method was immunoSEQ multiplex PCR; TCRdb's version includes in-frame clones alone and lacks a portion of them. Among about 150,000 clones listed, around 89% were seen once. The sequencing input was PBMCs or T cells enriched from blood (not recorded which). The receptors shown here come from a woman in her 30s with acute COVID-19. Both conserved end residues are part of each CDR3. Fields, in order: CDR3 protein, CDR3 DNA, J gene, D gene, clone size, V gene. The D gene is left open where the match is weak. Expanded clones are given a class, and other clones once, few, many or no size at all.

cdr3_aa: CASSLGLQGGYGYTF; cdr3_nt: TGTGCCAGCAGCTTAGGACTACAGGGGGGCTATGGCTACACCTTC; j_call: TRBJ1-2; d_call: TRBD1; clone_size: .; v_call: TRBV7-2
cdr3_aa: CATAGGSRETQYF; cdr3_nt: TGTGCCACCGCTGGCGGGAGTCGGGAGACCCAGTACTTC; j_call: TRBJ2-5; d_call: TRBD2; clone_size: .; v_call: TRBV24-1
cdr3_aa: CASSLTNNYGYTF; cdr3_nt: TGTGCCAGCAGCTTAACAAATAACTATGGCTACACCTTC; j_call: TRBJ1-2; d_call: .; clone_size: .; v_call: TRBV7-8
cdr3_aa: CASSIDAETYTDTQYF; cdr3_nt: TGTGCCAGTAGTATAGACGCGGAGACCTACACAGATACGCAGTATTTT; j_call: TRBJ2-3; d_call: .; clone_size: .; v_call: TRBV19
cdr3_aa: CATRFSYEQYF; cdr3_nt: TGTGCCACTAGATTCAGCTACGAGCAGTACTTC; j_call: TRBJ2-7; d_call: .; clone_size: .; v_call: TRBV28
cdr3_aa: CASSPASGGYEQYF; cdr3_nt: TGCGCCAGCAGCCCGGCTAGCGGGGGTTACGAGCAGTACTTC; j_call: TRBJ2-7; d_call: TRBD2; clone_size: .; v_call: TRBV4-3
cdr3_aa: CASSYVIAGADTQYF; cdr3_nt: TGTGCCAGCAGTTACGTTATAGCGGGGGCGGATACGCAGTATTTT; j_call: TRBJ2-3; d_call: TRBD2; clone_size: once; v_call: TRBV6-5
cdr3_aa: CASIGGAYGYTF; cdr3_nt: TGTGCCAGCATTGGGGGCGCTTATGGCTACACCTTC; j_call: TRBJ1-2; d_call: .; clone_size: .; v_call: TRBV28
cdr3_aa: CASSNSGTGYYEQYF; cdr3_nt: TGTGCCAGCAGCAACTCCGGGACAGGGTACTACGAGCAGTACTTC; j_call: TRBJ2-7; d_call: TRBD1; clone_size: .; v_call: TRBV28
cdr3_aa: CASSPLSTEAFF; cdr3_nt: TGTGCCAGCAGTCCCCTGAGCACTGAAGCTTTCTTT; j_call: TRBJ1-1; d_call: .; clone_size: .; v_call: TRBV2
cdr3_aa: CASSLRERGTTDTQYF; cdr3_nt: TGTGCCAGCAGCCTGCGGGAGAGGGGGACCACAGATACGCAGTATTTT; j_call: TRBJ2-3; d_call: .; clone_size: .; v_call: TRBV9
cdr3_aa: CASSQRHSSGNTIYF; cdr3_nt: TGTGCCAGCAGCCAGCGGCACAGCTCTGGAAACACCATATATTTT; j_call: TRBJ1-3; d_call: .; clone_size: .; v_call: TRBV7-2
cdr3_aa: CASSLGTSGQETQYF; cdr3_nt: TGTGCCAGCAGTCTAGGGACTAGCGGACAAGAGACCCAGTACTTC; j_call: TRBJ2-5; d_call: TRBD2; clone_size: .; v_call: TRBV7-9
cdr3_aa: CASSPTPNTGELFF; cdr3_nt: TGTGCCAGCAGCCCAACACCTAACACCGGGGAGCTGTTTTTT; j_call: TRBJ2-2; d_call: .; clone_size: .; v_call: TRBV9
cdr3_aa: CASTLGGRNYGYTF; cdr3_nt: TGTGCCAGCACTCTGGGGGGGAGGAACTATGGCTACACCTTC; j_call: TRBJ1-2; d_call: .; clone_size: .; v_call: TRBV28
cdr3_aa: CSVEWGDEQYF; cdr3_nt: TGCAGCGTTGAATGGGGCGACGAGCAGTACTTC; j_call: TRBJ2-7; d_call: .; clone_size: .; v_call: TRBV29-1
cdr3_aa: CASSERPDILAKNIQYF; cdr3_nt: TGTGCCAGCAGTGAGAGACCCGACATCCTAGCCAAAAACATTCAGTACTTC; j_call: TRBJ2-4; d_call: .; clone_size: .; v_call: TRBV28
cdr3_aa: CASSLDSGRTEAFF; cdr3_nt: TGTGCCAGCAGCTTAGATTCGGGAAGGACTGAAGCTTTCTTT; j_call: TRBJ1-1; d_call: .; clone_size: .; v_call: TRBV7-2
cdr3_aa: CASSESLGVDEQFF; cdr3_nt: TGTGCCAGCAGTGAGTCTCTCGGGGTCGATGAGCAGTTCTTC; j_call: TRBJ2-1; d_call: .; clone_size: few; v_call: TRBV6-1
cdr3_aa: CASSVAQGVTVGYGYTF; cdr3_nt: TGTGCCAGCAGCGTAGCCCAGGGGGTGACAGTCGGGTATGGCTACACCTTC; j_call: TRBJ1-2; d_call: TRBD1; clone_size: .; v_call: TRBV9
cdr3_aa: CASSLGTANTGELFF; cdr3_nt: TGTGCCAGCTCACTTGGGACAGCGAACACCGGGGAGCTGTTTTTT; j_call: TRBJ2-2; d_call: TRBD1; clone_size: .; v_call: TRBV18